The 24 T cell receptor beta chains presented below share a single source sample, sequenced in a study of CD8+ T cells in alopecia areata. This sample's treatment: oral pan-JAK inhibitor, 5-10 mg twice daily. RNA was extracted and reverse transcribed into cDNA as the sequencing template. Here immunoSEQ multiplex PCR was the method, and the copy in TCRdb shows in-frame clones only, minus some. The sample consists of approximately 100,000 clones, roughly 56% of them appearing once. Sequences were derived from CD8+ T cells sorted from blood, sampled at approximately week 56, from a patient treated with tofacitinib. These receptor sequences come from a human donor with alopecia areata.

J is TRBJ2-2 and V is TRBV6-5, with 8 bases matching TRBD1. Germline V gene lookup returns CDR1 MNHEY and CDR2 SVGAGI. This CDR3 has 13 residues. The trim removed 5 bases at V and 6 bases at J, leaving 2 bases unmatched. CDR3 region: CASSGQGAGELFF. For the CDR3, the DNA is TGTGCCAGCAGTGGACAGGGTGCCGGGGAGCTGTTTTTT.

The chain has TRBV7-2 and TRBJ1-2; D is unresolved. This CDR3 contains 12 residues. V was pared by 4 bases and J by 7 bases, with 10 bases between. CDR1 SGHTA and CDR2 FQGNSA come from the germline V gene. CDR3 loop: CASSSGLSGYTF. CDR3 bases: TGTGCCAGCAGCTCTGGGCTATCTGGCTACACCTTC.

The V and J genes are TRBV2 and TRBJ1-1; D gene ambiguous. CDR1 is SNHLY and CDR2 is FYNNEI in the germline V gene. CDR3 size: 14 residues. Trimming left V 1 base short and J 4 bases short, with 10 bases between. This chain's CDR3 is CASSEGGWSTEAFF. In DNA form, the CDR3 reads TGTGCCAGCAGTGAAGGAGGGTGGAGCACTGAAGCTTTCTTT.

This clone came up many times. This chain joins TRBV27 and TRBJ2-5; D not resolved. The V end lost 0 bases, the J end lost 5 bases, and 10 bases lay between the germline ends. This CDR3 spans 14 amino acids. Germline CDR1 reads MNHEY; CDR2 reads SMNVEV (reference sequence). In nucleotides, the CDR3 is TGTGCCAGCAGTTTATCGGAGATTTCGGAGACCCAGTACTTC. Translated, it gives CASSLSEISETQYF.

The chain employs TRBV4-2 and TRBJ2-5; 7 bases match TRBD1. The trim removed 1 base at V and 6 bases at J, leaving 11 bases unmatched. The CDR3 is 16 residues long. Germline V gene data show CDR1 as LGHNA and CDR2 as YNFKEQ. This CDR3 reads CASSQGGQALGQTQYF. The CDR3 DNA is TGTGCCAGCAGCCAAGGAGGACAGGCCCTAGGCCAGACCCAGTACTTC.

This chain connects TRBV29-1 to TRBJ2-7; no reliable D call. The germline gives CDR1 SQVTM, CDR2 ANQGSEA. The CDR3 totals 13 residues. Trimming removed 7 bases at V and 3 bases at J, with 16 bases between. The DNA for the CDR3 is TGCAGCGCAAACCTCGTGGGAAGCTACGAGCAGTACTTC. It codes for CSANLVGSYEQYF.

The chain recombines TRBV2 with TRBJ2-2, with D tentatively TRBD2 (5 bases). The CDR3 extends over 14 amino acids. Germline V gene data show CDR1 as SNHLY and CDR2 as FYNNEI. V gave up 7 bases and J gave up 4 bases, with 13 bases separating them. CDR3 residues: CASIGPEGTGELFF. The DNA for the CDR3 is TGTGCCAGCATCGGCCCTGAGGGCACCGGGGAGCTGTTTTTT.

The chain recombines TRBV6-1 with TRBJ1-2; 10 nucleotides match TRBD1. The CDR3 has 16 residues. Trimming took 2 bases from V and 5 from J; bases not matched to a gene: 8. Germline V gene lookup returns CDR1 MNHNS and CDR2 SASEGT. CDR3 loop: CASSERGDRGGYGYTF. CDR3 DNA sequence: TGTGCCAGCAGTGAACGGGGGGACAGGGGAGGGTATGGCTACACCTTC.

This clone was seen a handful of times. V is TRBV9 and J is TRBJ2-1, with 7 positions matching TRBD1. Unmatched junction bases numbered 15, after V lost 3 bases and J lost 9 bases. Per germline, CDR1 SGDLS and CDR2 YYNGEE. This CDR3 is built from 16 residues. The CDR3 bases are TGTGCCAGCAGCGCTGCGCGAGGGGGCCTTTCCAGTGAGCAGTTCTTC. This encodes CASSAARGGLSSEQFF.

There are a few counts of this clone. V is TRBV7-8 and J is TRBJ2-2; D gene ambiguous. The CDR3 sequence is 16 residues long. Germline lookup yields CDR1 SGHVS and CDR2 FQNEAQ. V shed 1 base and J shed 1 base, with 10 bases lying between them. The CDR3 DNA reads TGTGCCAGCAGCTTAGATGGTGACGAGAACACCGGGGAGCTGTTTTTT. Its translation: CASSLDGDENTGELFF.

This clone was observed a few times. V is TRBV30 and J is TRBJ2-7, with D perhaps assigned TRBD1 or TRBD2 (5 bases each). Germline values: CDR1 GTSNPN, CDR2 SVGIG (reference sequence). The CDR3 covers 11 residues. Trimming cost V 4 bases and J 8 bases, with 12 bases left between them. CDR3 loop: CAWMSGAKQYF. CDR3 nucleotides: TGTGCCTGGATGTCCGGGGCCAAGCAGTACTTC.

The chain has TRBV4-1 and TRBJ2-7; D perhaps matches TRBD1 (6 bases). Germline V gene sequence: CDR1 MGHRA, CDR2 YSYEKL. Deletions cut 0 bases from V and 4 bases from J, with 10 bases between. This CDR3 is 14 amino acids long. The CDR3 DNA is TGCGCCAGCAGCCAAGAGTCAAGGGGGTACGAGCAGTACTTC. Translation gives CASSQESRGYEQYF.

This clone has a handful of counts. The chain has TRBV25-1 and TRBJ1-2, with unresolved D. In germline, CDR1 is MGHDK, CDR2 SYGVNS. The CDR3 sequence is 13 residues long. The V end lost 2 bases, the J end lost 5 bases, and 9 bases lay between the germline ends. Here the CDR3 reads CASSENEIYGYTF. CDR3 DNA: TGTGCCAGCAGTGAAAACGAAATATATGGCTACACCTTC.

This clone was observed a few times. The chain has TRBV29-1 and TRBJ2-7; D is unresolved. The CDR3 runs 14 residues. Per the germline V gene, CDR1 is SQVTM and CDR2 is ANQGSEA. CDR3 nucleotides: TGCAGTGATGGCGTAAAAGGAAGGCACTACGAGCAGTACTTC. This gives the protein CSDGVKGRHYEQYF.

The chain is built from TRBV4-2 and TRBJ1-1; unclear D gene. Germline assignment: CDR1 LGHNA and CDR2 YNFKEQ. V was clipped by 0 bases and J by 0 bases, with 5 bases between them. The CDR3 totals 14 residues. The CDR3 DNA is TGTGCCAGCAGCCAAGATGGGGTGAACACTGAAGCTTTCTTT. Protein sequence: CASSQDGVNTEAFF.

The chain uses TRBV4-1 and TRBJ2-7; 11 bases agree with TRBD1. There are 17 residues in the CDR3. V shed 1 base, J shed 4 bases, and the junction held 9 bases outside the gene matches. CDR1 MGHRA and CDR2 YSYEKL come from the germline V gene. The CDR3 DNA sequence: TGCGCCAGCAGCCAAGGGGGTTTTGGACAGGGGGCTTACGAGCAGTACTTC. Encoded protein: CASSQGGFGQGAYEQYF.

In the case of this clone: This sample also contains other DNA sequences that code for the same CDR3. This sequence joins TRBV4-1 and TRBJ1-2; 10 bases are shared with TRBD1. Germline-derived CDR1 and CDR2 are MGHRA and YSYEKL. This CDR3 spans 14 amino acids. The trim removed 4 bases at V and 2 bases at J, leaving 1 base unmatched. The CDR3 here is CASSPGQGNYGYTF. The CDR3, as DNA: TGCGCCAGCAGCCCGGGACAGGGGAACTATGGCTACACCTTC.

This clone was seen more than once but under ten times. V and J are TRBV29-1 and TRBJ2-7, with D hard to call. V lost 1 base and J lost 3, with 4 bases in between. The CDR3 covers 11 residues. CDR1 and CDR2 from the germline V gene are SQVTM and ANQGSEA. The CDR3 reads CSVEGDYEQYF. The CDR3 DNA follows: TGCAGCGTTGAAGGGGACTACGAGCAGTACTTC.

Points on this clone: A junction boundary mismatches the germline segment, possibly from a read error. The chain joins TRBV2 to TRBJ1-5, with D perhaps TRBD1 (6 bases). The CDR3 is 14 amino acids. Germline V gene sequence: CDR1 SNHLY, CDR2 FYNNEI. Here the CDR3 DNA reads TGTGCCAGCAGTGATTCGGGGGGCAATCAGCCCCAGCGTTTT. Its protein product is CASSDSGGNQPQRF.

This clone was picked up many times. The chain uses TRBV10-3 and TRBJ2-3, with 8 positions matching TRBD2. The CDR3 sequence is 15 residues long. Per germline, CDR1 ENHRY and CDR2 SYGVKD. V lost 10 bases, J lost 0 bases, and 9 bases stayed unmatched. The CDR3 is CASSRAGASTDTQYF. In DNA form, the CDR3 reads TGTGCCAGTTCACGAGCGGGGGCCAGCACAGATACGCAGTATTTT.

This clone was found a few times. The CDR3 here is CASSLRGTYTGELFF. The CDR3 DNA reads as TGTGCCAGCAGTCTTCGGGGGACATACACCGGGGAGCTGTTTTTT. This rearrangement joins TRBV6-5 to TRBJ2-2; D is possibly TRBD1 or TRBD2 (6 bases each). V lost 5 bases to trimming and J lost 3 bases, with 13 bases between them. In germline, CDR1 is MNHEY, CDR2 SVGAGI. The CDR3 loop spans 15 amino acids.

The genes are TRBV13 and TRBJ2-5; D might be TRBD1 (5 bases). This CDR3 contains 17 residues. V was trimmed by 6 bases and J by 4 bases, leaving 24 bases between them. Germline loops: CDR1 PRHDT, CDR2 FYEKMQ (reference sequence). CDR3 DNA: TGTGCCAGCAGTTCATATAGTGACAGTAGGGTGGGAGAGACCCAGTACTTC. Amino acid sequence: CASSSYSDSRVGETQYF.

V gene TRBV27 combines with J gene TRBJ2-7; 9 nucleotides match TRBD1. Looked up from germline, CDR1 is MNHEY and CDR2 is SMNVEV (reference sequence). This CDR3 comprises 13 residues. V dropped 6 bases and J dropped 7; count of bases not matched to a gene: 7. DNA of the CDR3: TGTGCCAGCAGGGGACAGGGTCTAAGGGAGCAGTACTTC. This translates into CASRGQGLREQYF.

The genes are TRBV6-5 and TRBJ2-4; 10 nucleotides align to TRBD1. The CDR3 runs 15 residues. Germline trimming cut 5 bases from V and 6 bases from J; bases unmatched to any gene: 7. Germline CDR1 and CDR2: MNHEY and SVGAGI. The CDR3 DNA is TGTGCCAGCAGTCTAACCGGGACAGGGGTAAACATTCAGTACTTC. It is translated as CASSLTGTGVNIQYF.